Shown below are 16 T cell receptor beta chains from a single sample sequenced in a study of T cell responses to AZD1222 COVID-19 vaccine. Using immunoSEQ multiplex PCR, the repertoire was profiled, and TCRdb retains in-frame clones only, with some absent. The table lists 50,000 to 70,000 clones, approximately 89% of them singletons. The sequencing here drew on peripheral blood, taken on day 0 of MenACWY control vaccination. The receptors were sampled from an adult in good health.

This chain joins TRBV2 and TRBJ2-7; D gene unclear. Germline lookup yields CDR1 SNHLY and CDR2 FYNNEI. Trimming removed 5 bases at V and 0 bases at J, with 11 bases between. The CDR3 length is 14 residues. CDR3: CASSFTLSSYEQYF. The CDR3 DNA follows: TGTGCCAGCAGTTTTACGTTGAGCTCCTACGAGCAGTACTTC.

This clone appeared once. The genes are TRBV24-1 and TRBJ2-1; the match to TRBD2 covers 11 bases. Unmatched junction bases numbered 2, after V lost 6 bases and J lost 2 bases. The CDR3 has 15 residues. CDR1 is KGHDR and CDR2 is SFDVKD in the germline V gene. This chain's CDR3 is CATSPGLAAYNEQFF. For the CDR3, the DNA is TGTGCCACCAGTCCGGGACTAGCGGCCTACAATGAGCAGTTCTTC.

This chain joins TRBV28 and TRBJ1-1; D perhaps matches TRBD1 (5 bases). This CDR3 is 14 amino acids long. Germline V gene data show CDR1 as MDHEN and CDR2 as SYDVKM. V was trimmed by 2 bases and J by 1 base, leaving 8 bases between them. CDR3 DNA: TGTGCCAGCAGTTTACAGGGAAGGAACACTGAAGCTTTCTTT. It codes for CASSLQGRNTEAFF.

The chain employs TRBV18 and TRBJ1-2; D uncertain. The germline V and J ends were trimmed by 3 bases and 2 bases, with 10 bases remaining between them. The germline CDR1 and CDR2 sequences are KGHSH and LQKENI. There are 14 residues in the CDR3. The CDR3 here is CASSPRAENYGYTF. For the CDR3, the DNA is TGTGCCAGCTCACCTCGGGCAGAAAACTATGGCTACACCTTC.

This clone has just a few counts. The chain has TRBV19 and TRBJ2-7; D remains unclear. The CDR3 contains 13 residues. In germline, CDR1 is LNHDA, CDR2 SQIVND (reference sequence). Trimming stripped 3 bases from V and 2 bases from J, with 8 bases between. The chain's CDR3 is CASSMLGPYEQYF. The CDR3 DNA is TGTGCCAGTAGTATGCTCGGGCCCTACGAGCAGTACTTC.

The chain uses TRBV18 and TRBJ1-1; 9 positions match TRBD1. Germline V gene data show CDR1 as KGHSH and CDR2 as LQKENI. The ends lost 2 bases at V and 1 base at J; junction bases unmatched: 11. The CDR3 totals 18 residues. The CDR3 spells CASSPDRPGQGTNTEAFF. CDR3 coding DNA: TGTGCCAGCTCACCAGATAGACCGGGACAGGGCACGAACACTGAAGCTTTCTTT.

The rearrangement links TRBV6-1 to TRBJ2-2; 9 bases align to TRBD2. V shed 4 bases and J 7 bases; nucleotides not matched to a gene: 4. CDR3 size: 14 residues. Germline loops: CDR1 MNHNS, CDR2 SASEGT. CDR3 nucleotide sequence: TGTGCCAGCAGTGTAGCGGGAGAAAACGGGGAGCTGTTTTTT. This translates into CASSVAGENGELFF.

J is TRBJ1-6 and V is TRBV6-5; a possible D gene is TRBD1 (6 bases). Trimming left V 7 bases short and J 7 bases short, with 11 bases between. The CDR3 covers 13 residues. Germline CDR1 and CDR2: MNHEY and SVGAGI. CDR3 DNA sequence: TGTGCCAGCAAGGACAGTTTAAATTCACCCCTCCACTTT. Its protein product is CASKDSLNSPLHF.

This clone was observed a handful of times. The rearrangement joins TRBV5-6 to TRBJ2-3; D unresolved. The CDR3 is 14 residues long. V lost 5 bases and J 8 bases, leaving 18 bases between the germline ends. Germline CDR1 SGHDT, CDR2 YYEEEE. CDR3 coding DNA: TGTGCCAGCAGTCGGATGTCGCCATACCCTACGCAGTATTTT. Amino acid sequence: CASSRMSPYPTQYF.

V gene TRBV7-2 combines with J gene TRBJ1-1, with TRBD1 matching 12 bases. The CDR3 extends over 13 amino acids. V lost 4 bases and J lost 11; bases outside the gene matches: 5. Germline V gene sequence: CDR1 SGHTA, CDR2 FQGNSA. CDR3 sequence reads: CASSSAGQGAAFF. CDR3 in DNA: TGTGCCAGCAGCTCAGCGGGACAGGGGGCCGCTTTCTTT.

This chain joins TRBV7-6 and TRBJ2-3; 12 nucleotides align to TRBD2. Germline V gene lookup returns CDR1 SGHVS and CDR2 FNYEAQ. The length of the CDR3 is 16 residues. With V trimmed by 5 bases and J by 0 bases, 3 bases remained unmatched. CDR3 sequence (DNA): TGTGCCAGCAGCCCCGGACTAGCGGGGAGCACAGATACGCAGTATTTT. Translation gives CASSPGLAGSTDTQYF.

This clone was counted a single time. The rearrangement links TRBV9 to TRBJ2-7; D not certain. V gave up 1 base and J gave up 0 bases, with 8 bases separating them. Germline V gene data show CDR1 as SGDLS and CDR2 as YYNGEE. The CDR3 sequence is 14 residues long. The CDR3 spells CASSVSDSSYEQYF. For the CDR3, the DNA is TGTGCCAGCAGCGTATCAGATAGCTCCTACGAGCAGTACTTC. The variable domain in full, completed from reference TRBV9 and TRBJ2-7, reads DSGVTQTPKHLITATGQRVTLRCSPRSGDLSVYWYQQSLDQGLQFLIQYYNGEERAKGNILERFSAQQFPDLHSELNLSSLELGDSALYFCASSVSDSSYEQYFGPGTRLTVT.

The chain employs TRBV5-4 and TRBJ2-7; no reliable D call. V shed 0 bases and J shed 1 base, with 8 bases lying between them. The CDR3 is made up of 14 amino acids. The germline V gene encodes CDR1 SGHNT and CDR2 YYREEE (reference sequence). The chain's CDR3 is CASSLEESSYEQYF. The CDR3 region has the DNA TGTGCCAGCAGCTTGGAGGAGAGTTCCTACGAGCAGTACTTC.

Here the CDR3 reads CASSPGGRTDTQYF. The CDR3 bases are TGTGCCAGCAGCCCGGGGGGACGCACAGATACGCAGTATTTT. This chain joins TRBV5-4 and TRBJ2-3; 7 bases are shared with TRBD2. The CDR3 length is 14 residues. Trimming at V came to 4 bases and at J to 1 base, leaving 3 bases not matched to a gene. CDR1 and CDR2 (germline): SGHNT, YYREEE (reference sequence).

This clone showed up just once. The chain is built from TRBV7-8 and TRBJ2-1; D is perhaps TRBD2 (6 bases). There are 13 residues in the CDR3. V was clipped by 7 bases and J by 11 bases, with 18 bases between them. In germline, CDR1 is SGHVS, CDR2 FQNEAQ. The CDR3: CASTSPTSQKQFF. The CDR3 DNA reads as TGTGCCAGCACCTCTCCAACTAGCCAGAAGCAGTTCTTC.

The rearrangement joins TRBV2 to TRBJ2-5; perhaps TRBD1 as D (5 bases). Trimming removed 1 base at V and 8 bases at J, with 5 bases between. Germline V gene sequence: CDR1 SNHLY, CDR2 FYNNEI. This CDR3 spans 11 amino acids. In DNA form, the CDR3 reads TGTGCCAGCAGTGAAGGGACAACCCAGTACTTC. Its protein is CASSEGTTQYF.